This T cell receptor (beta chain) was observed in a study of read filtering for tumor transcriptome and immune sequencing. Study background: Mean patient age was about 66 years, range roughly 40 to 80; around 17 male, 12 to 15 female.

The library was built from about 0.4 ug RNA with molecular barcoded adaptors for alpha/delta and beta/gamma chains. TCRdb called the reads again in MiXCR, with one record for every CDR3 protein. Of over 40,000 distinct CDR3 sequences listed, around 12% are singletons. Points on this clonotype: A read error is possible here, since a much larger clone lies one base away.

Germline CDR1 is SGHRS and CDR2 is YFSETQ. CDR3 size: 14 residues. The source of this sequence is a donor aged 40 or over with multiple myeloma. What was sequenced was a population of CD138-negative cells sorted from bone marrow. The V gene is TRBV5-1, the J gene TRBJ2-3; possibly TRBD1 for D (6 bases). This chain's CDR3 is CAGSAGQTTDTQYF. The CDR3 DNA is TGCGCCGGCAGCGCTGGACAGACCACAGATACGCAGTATTTT.